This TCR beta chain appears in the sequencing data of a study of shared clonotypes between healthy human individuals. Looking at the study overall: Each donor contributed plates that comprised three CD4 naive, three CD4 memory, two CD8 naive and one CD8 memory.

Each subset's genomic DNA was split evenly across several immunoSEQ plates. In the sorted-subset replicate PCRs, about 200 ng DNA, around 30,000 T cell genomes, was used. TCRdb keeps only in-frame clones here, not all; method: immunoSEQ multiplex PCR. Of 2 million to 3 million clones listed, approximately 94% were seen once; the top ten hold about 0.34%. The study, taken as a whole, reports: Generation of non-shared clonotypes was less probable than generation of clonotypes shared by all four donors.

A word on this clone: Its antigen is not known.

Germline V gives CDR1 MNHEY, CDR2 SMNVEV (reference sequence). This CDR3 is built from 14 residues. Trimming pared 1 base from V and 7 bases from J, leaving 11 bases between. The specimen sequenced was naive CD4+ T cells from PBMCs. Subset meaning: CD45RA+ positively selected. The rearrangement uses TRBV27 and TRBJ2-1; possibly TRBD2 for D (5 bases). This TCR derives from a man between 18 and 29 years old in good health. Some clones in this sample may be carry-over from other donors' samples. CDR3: CASSLWSRRNEQFF. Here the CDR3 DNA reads TGTGCCAGCAGTTTATGGAGCAGGAGGAATGAGCAGTTCTTC.